The T cell receptor (beta chain) under discussion was sequenced for a study of OX40 agonist ivuxolimab in advanced cancers. Study-wide context: There were three patients with partial responses, one having hepatocellular carcinoma and two cutaneous melanoma. Study-wide points: Dose levels from 0.1 to 3.0 mg/kg saw CD4+ and CD8+ blood T cells expand clonally by week 6.

Method: immunoSEQ multiplex PCR; TCRdb's copy keeps in-frame clones and lacks some. The table has 35,000 to 55,000 clones, roughly 94% seen once; the top ten hold 8% to 13%. There are 13 residues in the CDR3. Germline V gene data show CDR1 as SGHNT and CDR2 as YENEEA. V dropped 6 bases and J dropped 4 bases, with 12 bases sitting between them. As regards this clone: Its antigen remains unknown.

This material consisted of CD4+ or CD8+ T cells sorted from blood, taken in a trial of the OX40 agonist ivuxolimab. This sequence was found in an adult with an advanced solid tumor such as melanoma, head and neck, liver or kidney cancer. The V gene is TRBV11-3, the J gene TRBJ1-1; tentatively, D is TRBD1 (5 bases). The CDR3, as DNA: TGTGCCAGCAGTCAGTCAGGGTTCACTGAAGCTTTCTTT. Translating it yields CASSQSGFTEAFF.